The rows below give T cell receptor beta chains drawn from one sample of a study of cytomegalovirus exposure and HLA in healthy donors. Sequencing used immunoSEQ multiplex PCR; TCRdb keeps in-frame clones, though not all of them. The table lists approximately 160,000 clones, around 78% of them singletons. Sequencing was performed on PBMCs. These receptors were collected from a woman aged 35 to 49 in good health and CMV-seronegative. The conserved cysteine and the conserved F or W are not part of the CDR3 here. The D gene is left open where the match is weak.

V gene,D gene,CDR3 length,J gene,CDR3 protein
TRBV11-2,-,11,TRBJ1-1,ASRRGADTEAF
TRBV6-1,-,13,TRBJ2-3,ASSVGTWGSDTQY
TRBV25-1,-,10,TRBJ1-4,ASSDANEKLF
TRBV30,TRBD1,15,TRBJ2-2,AWSDLDRLSDTGELF
TRBV12-5,TRBD1,9,TRBJ2-2,ASGFGQEAL
TRBV2,TRBD2,13,TRBJ2-2,ASRTIAGRSGELF
TRBV11-2,-,12,TRBJ2-3,ASSGRGKTDTQY
TRBV27,TRBD1,13,TRBJ2-2,ASSSHRGNTGELF
TRBV19,-,12,TRBJ1-1,ASSIRISTAEAF
TRBV18,TRBD1,11,TRBJ2-3,ASSPSGGDTQY
TRBV28,-,11,TRBJ1-2,ASSFPGGGGYT
TRBV19,-,11,TRBJ1-1,ASSLLYDTEAF
TRBV28,TRBD1,12,TRBJ1-5,ASSSTTGNQPQH
TRBV6-5,TRBD1,12,TRBJ1-1,ASRGTGKNTEAF
TRBV5-1,-,12,TRBJ2-1,ASSLTGSDNEQF
TRBV28,TRBD1,11,TRBJ2-7,AISGGRSYEQY
TRBV18,-,9,TRBJ1-1,ASSRDTEAF
TRBV10-3,TRBD1,13,TRBJ1-3,AISEGQVGRNTIY
TRBV7-3,TRBD1,13,TRBJ2-1,ASSSLGTEHNEQF
TRBV5-1,-,12,TRBJ2-7,ASSLTGQSYEQY
TRBV30,-,13,TRBJ1-4,AWSFGGTLNEKLF
TRBV9,TRBD1,14,TRBJ2-3,ASSAAGTEGLDTQY
TRBV28,TRBD1,12,TRBJ1-1,ASILTGAYTEAF
TRBV6-6,TRBD1,12,TRBJ2-7,ASTPGQKTYEQY
TRBV21-1,-,14,TRBJ2-5,ASSKGGQGCQETQY
TRBV18,-,13,TRBJ2-7,ASSPPGGETYEQY
TRBV5-4,TRBD1,15,TRBJ2-7,ASSLELATGGLYEQY
TRBV2,TRBD1,10,TRBJ1-1,ASSFTGGEAF
TRBV9,-,14,TRBJ1-5,ASSPRQVASNQPQH
TRBV4-2,TRBD2,15,TRBJ2-3,ASSQDLAGDGTDTQY
TRBV12-5,TRBD1,14,TRBJ2-1,ASGNSRGDRANEQF
TRBV30,-,13,TRBJ2-5,AWIPRRGPGETQY
TRBV19,-,11,TRBJ1-1,ASSSQGYTEAF
TRBV9,TRBD1,14,TRBJ2-1,ASSVEGDRGFNEQF
TRBV6-6,-,11,TRBJ2-7,ASSYRLDGEQY
TRBV9,-,15,TRBJ2-7,ASSDHPGAGVLSEQY
TRBV30,TRBD2,13,TRBJ2-1,AWLSRSGGYNEQF
TRBV6-5,-,13,TRBJ2-6,ASSPSNSGANVLT
TRBV11-2,-,15,TRBJ1-1,ASSLVGGGQMNTEAF
TRBV19,-,13,TRBJ1-5,ASSGGAGGNQPQH
TRBV7-3,TRBD1,11,TRBJ1-2,ASSLDRADGYT
TRBV11-3,TRBD2,14,TRBJ2-3,ASSPRLAGEADTQY
TRBV7-2,-,10,TRBJ1-1,ASSLLGVPAF
TRBV11-3,-,11,TRBJ1-5,ASSPSGDQPQH
TRBV5-1,-,13,TRBJ2-7,ASSLATGSPGEQY
TRBV7-6,-,12,TRBJ2-3,ASSLSTGPDTQY
TRBV2,TRBD1,13,TRBJ1-4,ASSTSDRKNEKLF
TRBV6-6,TRBD1,11,TRBJ2-3,ASSSTGGDTQY
TRBV19,TRBD2,11,TRBJ2-2,ASSTQRDGELF
TRBV11-2,TRBD2,13,TRBJ2-3,ASTDAAGGGGTQY
TRBV7-3,-,10,TRBJ2-5,ASSLMGREQY
TRBV7-2,-,11,TRBJ1-5,ASSRHNNQPQH